The 21 T cell receptor beta chains below come from one sample, sequenced in a study of blood T cell repertoires in COVID-19. The assay was immunoSEQ multiplex PCR, and TCRdb's table has in-frame clones only and misses some. The sample lists roughly 180,000 clones; 79% were seen once. The sequenced sample was peripheral blood. The receptor set was obtained from a woman aged 55-70 years with COVID-19, enrolled during active disease.

V usage is TRBV23-1 and J usage is TRBJ2-7, with a possible D match to TRBD1 (6 bases). TRBV23-1 is designated an ORF whose function remains uncertain. Between the trimmed V and J ends, which lost 3 bases and 2 bases, there was a span of 14 bases. The CDR3 length is 15 residues. This CDR3 is CASSHLGRDTYEQYF. CDR3 DNA: TGCGCCAGCAGTCATTTAGGCAGGGACACCTACGAGCAGTACTTC.

The CDR3 region has the DNA TGTGCCAGCAGCGGGGACTCTTACAATGAGCAGTTCTTC. Its translation: CASSGDSYNEQFF. The chain links TRBV7-9 to TRBJ2-1, with D perhaps TRBD2 (6 bases). Germline V gene sequence: CDR1 SEHNR, CDR2 FQNEAQ (reference sequence). V dropped 5 bases and J dropped 4 bases, with 9 bases sitting between them. This CDR3 has 13 residues.

The chain carries TRBV5-4 and TRBJ1-1, with D perhaps TRBD1 (5 bases). The V end was cut by 4 bases, the J end by 0 bases, with 16 bases between. The CDR3 has 16 amino acids. Germline assignment: CDR1 SGHNT and CDR2 YYREEE (reference sequence). CDR3 in DNA: TGTGCCAGCAGCCCCAATCTGGGGGGGGTGAACACTGAAGCTTTCTTT. Residues: CASSPNLGGVNTEAFF.

This chain uses TRBV3-1 (or the pseudogene TRBV3-2) with TRBJ2-3; TRBD1 matches 7 bases. V gave up 8 bases and J gave up 2 bases; unmatched junction bases: 10. The CDR3 totals 15 residues. Looked up from germline, CDR1 is LGHDT and CDR2 is YNNKEL (reference sequence). The DNA for the CDR3 is TGTGCCAGCCAAACAGGGGTTGGGGTCACAGATACGCAGTATTTT. Its protein is CASQTGVGVTDTQYF.

The rearrangement joins TRBV19 to TRBJ2-3; TRBD1 matches 7 bases. Germline V gene sequence: CDR1 LNHDA, CDR2 SQIVND (reference sequence). Trimming took 2 bases from V and 4 from J; bases not matched to a gene: 6. This CDR3 region has 15 residues. The chain's CDR3 is CASSIRRQGPDTQYF. Here the CDR3 DNA reads TGTGCCAGTAGTATAAGGCGACAGGGCCCAGATACGCAGTATTTT.

This CDR3 is CASSSTGNEQFF. The CDR3, as DNA: TGCGCCAGCAGCTCGACGGGGAATGAGCAGTTCTTC. The chain combines TRBV5-1 with TRBJ2-1; D possibly corresponds to TRBD2 (5 bases). This CDR3 has 12 amino acids. Trimming shortened V by 3 bases and J by 7 bases, and 8 bases separated the two germline ends. The germline CDR1 and CDR2 sequences are SGHRS and YFSETQ.

Points on this clone: Additional DNA sequences in this sample encode the identical CDR3. The chain employs TRBV12-3 or TRBV12-4 and TRBJ1-1, with no clear D. The ends were cut back, 6 bases at V and 1 base at J, with 9 bases in the middle. The CDR3 sequence is 13 residues long. The CDR3 DNA reads TGTGCCAGCAGGCCGGGAGGGAACACTGAAGCTTTCTTT. It yields the protein CASRPGGNTEAFF.

CDR3 nucleotide sequence: TGTGCCAGCAGCCTAGGAGACAAGAAGAAAGAGACCCAGTACTTC. It is translated as CASSLGDKKKETQYF. The chain joins TRBV11-1 to TRBJ2-5, with D hard to call. CDR1 SGHAT and CDR2 FQDESV come from the germline V gene (reference sequence). This CDR3 spans 15 amino acids. Trimming stripped 5 bases from V and 3 bases from J, with 16 bases between.

The chain couples TRBV29-1 to TRBJ1-2; no reliable D call. The V and J ends lost 0 bases and 4 bases respectively, with 18 bases between them. Germline values: CDR1 SQVTM, CDR2 ANQGSEA. This CDR3 spans 16 amino acids. The CDR3 protein is CSVEDSGSGYFYGYTF. CDR3 bases: TGCAGCGTTGAAGACTCAGGCAGCGGATACTTCTATGGCTACACCTTC.

This clone has more than one count but fewer than ten. The V and J genes are TRBV3-1 (or the pseudogene TRBV3-2) and TRBJ2-7; TRBD2 might be the D (6 bases). The V end lost 4 bases, the J end lost 6 bases, and 16 bases lay between the germline ends. The CDR3 length is 14 residues. CDR1 LGHDT and CDR2 YNNKEL come from the germline V gene (reference sequence). The CDR3 reads CASSPHRRDGEQYF. The DNA of the CDR3 is TGTGCCAGCAGCCCGCATCGGCGGGACGGCGAGCAGTACTTC.

The CDR3 DNA reads as TGTGCCAGCAGCCAAAGGGGGGGACTAGCCATGACGGAGCAGTACTTC. Translating it yields CASSQRGGLAMTEQYF. The rearrangement links TRBV7-3 to TRBJ2-7, with 9 bases aligning to TRBD2. V lost 5 bases, J lost 7 bases, and 15 bases stayed unmatched. CDR3 length: 16 residues. Germline V gene sequence: CDR1 SGHTA, CDR2 FQGTGA.

The chain has TRBV6-5 and TRBJ2-7; the match to TRBD1 covers 8 bases. The CDR3 loop spans 16 amino acids. Germline loops: CDR1 MNHEY, CDR2 SVGAGI. Germline trimming cut 4 bases from V and 5 bases from J; bases unmatched to any gene: 13. DNA of the CDR3: TGTGCCAGCAGTTCCACCCTGGACAGGGTGACGCACGAGCAGTACTTC. Its protein is CASSSTLDRVTHEQYF.

The J gene is TRBJ1-2, the V gene TRBV24-1; 10 bases line up with TRBD1. The CDR3 spans 13 residues. The trim removed 7 bases at V and 8 bases at J, leaving 6 bases unmatched. The germline V gene has CDR1 KGHDR and CDR2 SFDVKD. The CDR3 is CATRGQGLGGYTF. The CDR3 DNA reads as TGTGCCACCAGGGGACAGGGGCTAGGAGGCTACACCTTC.

The V call is TRBV6-5, the J call TRBJ2-3, with TRBD1 matching 9 bases. From germline, CDR1 is MNHEY and CDR2 SVGAGI. The J segment lost 3 bases and the V segment lost 4 bases, leaving 5 bases of the junction unmatched. The CDR3 has 15 amino acids. CDR3 coding DNA: TGTGCCAGCAGTTTAACAGGGGGCAGGACAGATACGCAGTATTTT. Residues: CASSLTGGRTDTQYF.

This chain joins TRBV19 and TRBJ2-5, with 7 nucleotides matching TRBD1. Germline lookup yields CDR1 LNHDA and CDR2 SQIVND (reference sequence). The CDR3 extends over 16 amino acids. The ends lost 2 bases at V and 2 bases at J; junction bases unmatched: 8. The CDR3 DNA reads as TGTGCCAGTAGTATACCGGGGACAGAGAGTCAAGAGACCCAGTACTTC. The encoded protein is CASSIPGTESQETQYF.

This clone was detected only once. The genes are TRBV6-5 and TRBJ1-2; D is perhaps TRBD1 (5 bases). The CDR3 loop spans 13 amino acids. Deletions cut 6 bases from V and 0 bases from J, with 8 bases between. The germline CDR1 and CDR2 sequences are MNHEY and SVGAGI. The CDR3 DNA reads as TGTGCCAGCAGGGGGGGGGCTAACTATGGCTACACCTTC. This codes for CASRGGANYGYTF.

The chain couples TRBV30 to TRBJ2-2, with 7 bases lining up with TRBD2. The J segment lost 1 base and the V segment lost 1 base, leaving 6 bases of the junction unmatched. Germline assignment: CDR1 GTSNPN and CDR2 SVGIG (reference sequence). This CDR3 is 16 amino acids long. The CDR3 region has the DNA TGTGCCTGGAGTGGTGGGGCTAGCGGGAACACCGGGGAGCTGTTTTTT. Its translation: CAWSGGASGNTGELFF.

As for this clone: A read error may produce the germline difference seen at one junction end. This CDR3 reads CASSFNFLETQYF. The DNA of the CDR3 is TGTGCTAGCAGCTTCAACTTCTTGGAGACCCAGTACTTC. The rearrangement joins TRBV7-7 to TRBJ2-5; D unresolved. Germline V gene lookup returns CDR1 SSHAT and CDR2 FNYEAQ (reference sequence). The length of the CDR3 is 13 residues.

The chain links TRBV2 to TRBJ1-1, with 7 bases lining up with TRBD1. The CDR3 length is 16 residues. Looked up from germline, CDR1 is SNHLY and CDR2 is FYNNEI. V trimming: 3 bases; J trimming: 2 bases; junction bases outside the gene matches: 9. CDR3 coding DNA: TGTGCCAGCAGTGAGACGGGACAGCGTATAAACACTGAAGCTTTCTTT. Its protein is CASSETGQRINTEAFF.

This clone has only one observation. The rearrangement links TRBV21-1 to TRBJ2-7; no check of the table's D call, TRBD1, against the DNA was made. TRBV21-1 is a known pseudogene. The CDR3 runs to 19 residues. The DNA of the CDR3 is TGTGCCAGCAGCAAATCCGATTACGGGCAGGGGGCGCGGGTGAGGGAGCAGTACTTC. Protein product: CASSKSDYGQGARVREQYF.

The chain joins TRBV5-4 to TRBJ1-1, with 7 nucleotides matching TRBD1. V lost 3 bases to trimming and J lost 4 bases; unmatched junction nucleotides: 15. The CDR3 is made up of 17 amino acids. CDR1 SGHNT and CDR2 YYREEE come from the germline V gene (reference sequence). The CDR3 sequence is CASSYEPTGARGTEAFF. CDR3 nucleotides: TGTGCCAGCAGCTACGAACCCACAGGGGCCAGGGGCACTGAAGCTTTCTTT.